The clone carrying this TCR beta chain was seen only a few times. This record belongs to a study of blood T cell repertoires in COVID-19. Across the study: Samples of COVID-19 (acute and convalescent) were obtained from the United States, Italy and Spain.

Enrollees, about 18 to 89 years old, lived in 24 US areas. Generated by immunoSEQ multiplex PCR, the TCRdb table keeps only in-frame clones and is missing some. The table lists 200,000 to 250,000 clones, around 84% of them singletons, with under 4.5% in the top ten. The V and J ends lost 6 bases and 0 bases respectively, with 18 bases between them. Germline-derived CDR1 and CDR2 are SGHRS and YFSETQ. This CDR3 comprises 16 residues. Sequencing input: PBMCs or T cells enriched from blood (not recorded which). The TCR comes from a man younger than 45 with acute COVID-19. The chain links TRBV5-1 to TRBJ1-2; D may be TRBD1 (5 bases). The CDR3 spells CASTPTPDTSNYGYTF. The CDR3 nucleotides are TGCGCCAGCACCCCGACCCCGGACACATCTAACTATGGCTACACCTTC.